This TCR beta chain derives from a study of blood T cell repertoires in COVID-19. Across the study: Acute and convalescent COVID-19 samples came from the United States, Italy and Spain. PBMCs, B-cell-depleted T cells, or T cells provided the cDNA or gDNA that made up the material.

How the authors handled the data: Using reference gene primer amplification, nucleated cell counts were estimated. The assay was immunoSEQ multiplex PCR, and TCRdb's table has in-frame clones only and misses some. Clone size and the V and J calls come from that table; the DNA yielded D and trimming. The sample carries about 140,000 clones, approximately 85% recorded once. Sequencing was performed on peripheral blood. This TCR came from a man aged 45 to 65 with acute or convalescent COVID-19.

The CDR3 DNA reads as TGTGCCAGCAGTCAAGAACCGGGACAGGGCTACAATGAGCAGTTCTTC. Protein sequence: CASSQEPGQGYNEQFF. This sequence joins TRBV11-2 and TRBJ2-1; 9 positions agree with TRBD1. Germline values: CDR1 SGHAT, CDR2 FQNNGV. Trimming at V came to 6 bases and at J to 3 bases, leaving 9 bases not matched to a gene. The CDR3 is 16 residues long. The full variable domain, in which reference TRBV11-2 and TRBJ2-1 provide the parts outside the CDR3, is EAGVAQSPRYKIIEKRQSVAFWCNPISGHATLYWYQQILGQGPKLLIQFQNNGVVDDSQLPKDRFSAERLKGVDSTLKIQPAKLEDSAVYLCASSQEPGQGYNEQFFGPGTRLTVL.